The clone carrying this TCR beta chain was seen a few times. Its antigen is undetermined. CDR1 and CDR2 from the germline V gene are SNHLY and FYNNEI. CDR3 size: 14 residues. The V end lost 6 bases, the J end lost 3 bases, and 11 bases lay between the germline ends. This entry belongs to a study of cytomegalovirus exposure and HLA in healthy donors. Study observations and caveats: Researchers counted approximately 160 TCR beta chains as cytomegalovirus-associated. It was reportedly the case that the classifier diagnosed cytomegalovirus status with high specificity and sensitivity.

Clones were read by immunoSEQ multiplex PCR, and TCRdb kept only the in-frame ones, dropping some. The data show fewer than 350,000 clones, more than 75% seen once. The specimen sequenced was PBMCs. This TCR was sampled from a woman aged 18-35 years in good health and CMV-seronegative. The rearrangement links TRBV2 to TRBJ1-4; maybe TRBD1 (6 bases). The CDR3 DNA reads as TGTGCCAGCAGAGCGGGACACCCTAATGAAAAACTGTTTTTT. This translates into CASRAGHPNEKLFF.